This TCR beta chain is drawn from a study of blood T cell repertoires in COVID-19. Study-wide context: Sources were T cells, B-cell-depleted T cells, or PBMCs; the material itself was cDNA or gDNA.

The CDR3 extends over 14 amino acids. Germline V gene sequence: CDR1 MNHEY, CDR2 SVGAGI. The J segment lost 4 bases and the V segment lost 8 bases, leaving 7 bases of the junction unmatched. Original processing methods: Nucleated cell number was recorded as an estimate derived from reference gene primer amplification. Clones were sequenced by immunoSEQ multiplex PCR, and TCRdb holds only the in-frame ones, with some missing. D and trimming were read from the DNA, whereas the V and J calls and clone size are those reported in that table. There are under 200,000 clones in the sample; 87% occur only once, and around 4% lies in the top ten.

The TCR comes from a woman aged 60-70 years who had recovered from COVID-19. What was sequenced was peripheral blood. V usage is TRBV6-5 and J usage is TRBJ2-1, with 8 bases lining up with TRBD1. The CDR3 bases are TGTGCCAGCGGCCGGACAGGGCGTTACAATGAGCAGTTCTTC. It translates to CASGRTGRYNEQFF.